These 8 T cell receptor beta chains originate from one sample sequenced in a study of graft-versus-host responses after intestinal transplantation. Measured with immunoSEQ multiplex PCR; TCRdb has only the in-frame clones, and not every one. The sample contains about 100,000 clones, roughly 84% of which appear only once. Their antigens are not known. Sequencing was performed on unstimulated CD4+ T cells sorted from spleen or lymph node cells, taken before transplant. The receptor source for this set is a human donor who was the organ donor for an intestinal transplant.

The chain carries TRBV5-1 and TRBJ2-3, with 16 bases matching TRBD2. CDR1 and CDR2 from the germline V gene are SGHRS and YFSETQ. V lost 3 bases, J lost 2 bases, and 3 bases stayed unmatched. The CDR3 contains 17 residues. For the CDR3, the DNA is TGCGCCAGCAGCTGGGGACTAGCGGGGGGGCCCACAGATACGCAGTATTTT. This encodes CASSWGLAGGPTDTQYF. Variable domain in full (rest from reference TRBV5-1 and TRBJ2-3): KAGVTQTPRYLIKTRGQQVTLSCSPISGHRSVSWYQQTPGQGLQFLFEYFSETQRNKGNFPGRFSGRQFSNSRSEMNVSTLELGDSALYLCASSWGLAGGPTDTQYFGPGTRLTVL.

The table lists this clone with a few counts. V gene TRBV10-3 combines with J gene TRBJ1-4; 8 bases match TRBD1. In germline, CDR1 is ENHRY, CDR2 SYGVKD. CDR3 length: 15 residues. The V gene end was trimmed by 3 bases and the J gene end by 5 bases; junction bases not matched to a gene: 5. The CDR3: CAISDPGQANEKLFF. The DNA of the CDR3 is TGTGCCATCAGTGACCCGGGACAGGCGAATGAAAAACTGTTTTTT.

V usage is TRBV7-9 and J usage is TRBJ1-2; 10 bases align to TRBD1. Per the germline V gene, CDR1 is SEHNR and CDR2 is FQNEAQ (reference sequence). The CDR3 is 13 amino acids. V was pared by 4 bases and J by 9 bases, with 5 bases of the junction left unmatched. In DNA, the CDR3 is TGTGCCAGCAGCTCGACGGGACAGGGGAGCTACACCTTC. The encoded protein is CASSSTGQGSYTF. Drawing the rest from reference TRBV7-9 and TRBJ1-2, the complete variable domain is DTGVSQNPRHKITKRGQNVTFRCDPISEHNRLYWYRQTLGQGPEFLTYFQNEAQLEKSRLLSDRFSAERPKGSFSTLEIQRTEQGDSAMYLCASSSTGQGSYTFGSGTRLTVV.

The sample holds a few counts of this clone. The J gene is TRBJ1-2, the V gene TRBV15, with TRBD1 as a possible D gene (5 bases). Trimming cost V 0 bases and J 5 bases, with 10 bases left between them. CDR3 size: 14 residues. From germline, CDR1 is LNHNV and CDR2 YYDKDF (reference sequence). CDR3 sequence: CATSRDHSGYGYTF. As DNA, the CDR3 is TGTGCCACCAGCAGAGATCATTCAGGGTATGGCTACACCTTC.

The gene calls are TRBV5-4 and TRBJ1-2; D unresolved. The CDR3 is 12 amino acids. Trimming shortened V by 4 bases and J by 5 bases, and 9 bases separated the two germline ends. Germline-derived CDR1 and CDR2 are SGHNT and YYREEE (reference sequence). The CDR3 DNA reads TGTGCCAGCAGCCGGAGTGGTTATGGCTACACCTTC. As protein: CASSRSGYGYTF.

This chain uses TRBV19 with TRBJ1-6, with D possibly being TRBD1 (5 bases). There are 14 residues in the CDR3. Trimming cost V 6 bases and J 9 bases, with 15 bases left between them. The germline gives CDR1 LNHDA, CDR2 SQIVND (reference sequence). The CDR3 nucleotides read TGTGCCAGTAGAATGGGACCGGATAGTTCACCCCTCCACTTT. Protein: CASRMGPDSSPLHF.

This clone was seen more than once but under ten times. V is TRBV6-4 and J is TRBJ1-2; D unresolved. V lost 2 bases and J lost 7, with 14 bases in between. The V gene's germline CDR1 is MRHNA and CDR2 SNTAGT. The CDR3 contains 14 residues. Here the CDR3 reads CASSDQLEEGGYTF. Here the CDR3 DNA reads TGTGCCAGCAGTGACCAATTAGAGGAGGGTGGCTACACCTTC.

The chain uses TRBV7-7 and TRBJ2-5; 12 nucleotides align to TRBD2. The CDR3 is 15 residues long. V was clipped by 5 bases and J by 5 bases; unmatched bases: 6. Per germline, CDR1 SSHAT and CDR2 FNYEAQ (reference sequence). Written as DNA, the CDR3 is TGTGCCAGCAGCACCCTAGCGGGGGGGCCGGAGACCCAGTACTTC. Protein: CASSTLAGGPETQYF.